This T cell receptor beta chain was captured by sequencing in a study of T cells after yellow fever vaccination (dated by TCRdb to the late 2010s). At the level of the whole study: The SMART-Seq v4 Ultra Low Input RNA kit was used to prepare libraries from fractions with low cell numbers. To follow T-cell clones before and after both primary and booster YFV17D yellow fever vaccination, bulk TCR alpha and beta repertoires underwent longitudinal sequencing. Blood was collected at multiple timepoints before and after primary and secondary immunization, and bulk PBMC replicates and cell subsets were isolated. Two healthy male donors made up the cohort, one aged 18 to 30 years and the other aged 30 to 40 years. What the study reported, not specific to this receptor: Only a couple of donors were included in the study, so the extent to which the findings can be generalized is limited. The secondary T-cell response was found to be weaker but faster than the primary response, with a peak reached on day 5 rather than on day 15. A small share of clonotypes was detected in both CD4 and CD8 compartments, with the overlap likely arising from convergent recombination. Most clones expanded after primary vaccination (around 96% of CD4 and 70% to 90% of CD8) were re-detected after the booster, suggesting that broad memory maintenance occurred. FACS-sorted repertoires could contain abundant contaminating clonotypes from the bulk population, so computational filtering was required.

The V and J ends are trimmed by 4 bases and 5 bases, leaving 15 bases between them. From its cysteine to its phenylalanine, the CDR3 spans 14 amino acids. Left in the record is the CDR3 DNA by itself, 42 bases read in frame from the first base. Sequencing relied on an Illumina NovaSeq 6000. Synthesis of TCR cDNA relied on 5'RACE template switching, a step that introduced a universal primer site along with unique molecular identifiers. cDNA synthesis was primed from both the TCR alpha and TCR beta constant segments. Libraries were amplified in two PCR steps, with sample barcodes and sequencing adapters added in the second step. Sequencing of libraries was done on Illumina HiSeq 2500 (2x100 bp) or NovaSeq (2x150 bp). In the source study's methods: Demultiplexing of reads and collapsing into UMI consensus sequences were performed with MIGEC, and V(D)J alignment was carried out with MiXCR. Vaccine-responding clonotypes were identified with edgeR using replicate PBMC samples, with FDR below 0.01 and a log2 fold change above 5 up to day 15 being required. Each bulk clonotype received a CD4 or CD8 identity based on whether the sequenced CD4 or CD8 repertoire contained that clonotype at higher abundance. The public sequencing data were trimmed at Q25 with fastp and processed into clonotypes with MiXCR by TCRdb, which kept only in-frame beta chains. Rows matching on CDR3 protein sequence are summarized as one entry with the most common DNA and genes. The V and J calls come from TCRdb's annotation, not from the publication. The sample yields about 170,000 distinct CDR3 sequences; 9.5% to 12% were counted once. The leading ten clones occupy 36% of the sample.

This specimen's treatment or condition label, interpreted: live attenuated yellow fever vaccine strain. PBMCs were isolated from peripheral blood using a standard Ficoll-Paque protocol. Dynabeads CD4 and CD8 positive selection kits were used to isolate CD4 and CD8 T-cell fractions. RNA was extracted with TriZol from bulk PBMCs, CD4 and CD8 fractions, and dextramer-positive and dextramer-negative fractions. This clonotype was observed at least ten times. The clone's antigen remains unknown. No much larger clone exists at a distance of one base, and base qualities are not known. The source is a man between 18 and 35 years old who received the YFV17D yellow fever vaccine. The sample consisted of CD8+ T cells sorted from PBMCs, taken 15 days after the yellow fever booster vaccination. The rearrangement joined TRBV12-3 or TRBV12-4 to TRBJ2-7, and the D gene may be TRBD1, 7 bases matching. The base sequence is TGTGCCAGCAGTTGCGGGACAGCCATCCACGAGCAGTACTTC. This sequence encodes CASSCGTAIHEQYF.